This T cell receptor (beta chain) originates from a study of regulatory T cells in long-lasting Graves disease (dated by TCRdb to 2020 to 2022). About the study as a whole: Patients with newly diagnosed Graves' disease had been on antithyroid drugs for under 3 months. Persistent Graves' disease patients were compared with newly diagnosed Graves' disease patients by peripheral blood TCR sequencing and RNA sequencing. The study was registered as a clinical trial and conducted in China. TCR sequencing covered some 13 persistent and some 20 newly diagnosed Graves' disease patients, 33 samples in total. Paper-wide results and their limitations: Preferential use of TRBV28, TRBJ1-2 and TRBJ2-5 was observed in persistent disease, whereas TRBV20-1 and TRBJ2-1 were favored in newly diagnosed disease. Sequencing and analysis were limited to the TCR beta chain. The authors acknowledged the small sample size as a limitation that may reduce accuracy. The study examined only peripheral blood because the primary lesion, thyroid tissue, could not be accessed. More public clonotypes were shared among persistent patients (2,741) than among newly diagnosed patients (966). Compared with newly diagnosed patients, persistent Graves' disease patients had lower TCR Shannon entropy and fewer highly expanded clones, which suggests clonal expansion.

The library was made by multiplex PCR. The sequencer was an Illumina HiSeq 4000. CDR3 regions were amplified by Arm-PCR with iRepertoire HTBI primers to construct TCR beta libraries. Before sequencing, the PCR products underwent gel purification. On the authors' methods: Gene usage analysis of CDR3 amino acid clonotypes relied on the roughly 64 TRBV and about 15 TRBJ segments identified across samples. COPE and FqMerger were used to merge filtered high-quality paired reads into contigs. Contigs were aligned with BLAST to IMGT TRBV, TRBD and TRBJ reference genes, and CDR3 was defined per IMGT. Any clonotype with a frequency above 0.1% was classified as a highly expanded clone. Shannon entropy served as the measure of repertoire diversity, while the Gini coefficient captured V-J evenness. A clonotype found in more than one individual was treated as public. The public reads were reanalyzed by TCRdb: fastp trimming at Q25, MiXCR alignment, in-frame beta chains only. Rows are combined by CDR3 protein, so each entry shows the most common genes and DNA. The V and J calls come from TCRdb's annotation, not from the publication. The sample table shows about 540,000 distinct CDR3 sequences, and roughly 14% are seen once. 8.5% to 10% of the sample is taken by the ten largest.

This clonotype was recorded at least ten times. The antigen it recognizes is unknown. The record has no base qualities; no much larger clone is one base away. The sample's time point label, in plain terms: newly diagnosed GD, antithyroid drugs for less than 3 months. For both TCR sequencing and RNA sequencing, RNA was extracted from PBMCs in TRIzol. The diagnosis of Graves' disease was made according to American Thyroid Association guidelines. The patients came from an endocrinology department in Xi'an, China. From each patient, about 9 milliliters of peripheral blood was collected into an EDTA anticoagulant tube. Ficoll Paque Plus density gradient separation was used to isolate PBMCs, and no further T cell sorting was performed. An Agilent 2100 Bioanalyzer and agarose gel were used to check RNA quality, while a NanoDrop 2000 measured RNA concentration. Including the terminal cysteine and phenylalanine, the CDR3 comprises 12 residues. CDR3 DNA only is kept here, 36 bases in frame from base 1. CDR1 and CDR2 are drawn from the germline V gene: MNHNS, SASEGT. Deletion took 4 bases off V and 5 bases off J, with a span of 9 bases between the germline ends.

These data were likewise used in another study, on T cells in Graves' hyperthyroidism and ophthalmopathy. The second paper further reports: Stable Graves' hyperthyroidism was defined as no progression to ophthalmopathy during 18 months of follow-up. The hyperthyroidism patients were between 18 and 65 years old and newly diagnosed, with a disease duration of less than 2 months. The study excluded patients with uncontrolled infections, other autoimmune diseases, pregnancy or lactation. Diagnoses relied on clinical symptoms, serum thyroxine and TRAb, thyroid ultrasound and orbital computed tomography. The TCR CDR3 was subjected to a first round of RT-PCR using the HTBI primer set and the Qiagen OneStep RT-PCR kit. Most expanded thyroid clonotypes (frequency above 0.001) were also detected in blood, suggesting blood repertoires may reflect thyroid immune responses. In cross-validation, a model built on a 13 V-J signature told ophthalmopathy apart from stable hyperthyroidism with approximately 90% sensitivity and approximately 81% specificity, and in testing the same model reached 80%/75%. In validation, the model predicted progression to ophthalmopathy a median of roughly 6.2 months before onset, with about 70% sensitivity and about 72% specificity. To identify distinguishing TCR V-J signatures, a discovery cohort of some 99 patients was used, comprising some 45 with Graves' ophthalmopathy and 55 to 65 with stable Graves' hyperthyroidism. An independent validation cohort of under 20 hyperthyroidism patients and about 16 patients who later progressed to ophthalmopathy tested prospective prediction of ophthalmopathy. The roughly 100 discovery patients were randomly split 7:3 into training and test sets. The study also compared thyroid tissue and blood T-cell repertoires from about 6 Graves' hyperthyroidism patients. Once sampling was done, hyperthyroidism patients were given methimazole at a starting dose of 30 mg daily, whereas ophthalmopathy patients were given high-dose intravenous methylprednisolone. Libraries were constructed in a second round of multiplex PCR, after which size selection and purification were performed. The libraries were sequenced on an Illumina HiSeq2000 using paired-end 100 bp reads. SOAPnuke was used to process the raw data, removing reads that contained adapters or uncalled bases, had a mean Phred below 15, or lacked an exact match to the constant primer or identifier. COPE v1.2.5 was used to merge the high-quality paired reads, and each unique nucleotide sequence was defined as a clonotype. MiTCR v1.1 was used to align the clonotypes against IMGT TRBV, TRBD and TRBJ reference segments. Only V-J combinations with frequency above 0.0001, covering 98% to 99.2% of repertoires, were analysed. The TCS score was defined as the ratio of F50 (clonal expansion) to E x V (chaos), calculated using BLOSUM62-based TCRdist between CDR3 peptides within each V-J. Welch's t-statistics and random forest reduced some 510 V-J features to roughly 13, which were used in a naive Bayes classifier (R e1071). Sample size was not statistically predetermined, and blinding of investigators to group allocation was not performed. TCR Vbeta CDR3 sequencing of 140 or so peripheral blood samples (over 40 ophthalmopathy, 75 to 85 hyperthyroidism and roughly 17 progressor patients) is reported in the paper.

The clonotype originates from a man younger than 45 with Graves disease. Donor details come from another sample of the same person, matched by shared clones. The chain is made from TRBV6-1 and TRBJ2-7, with TRBD1 as a weak D call on 5 bases. Sequences were derived from peripheral blood mononuclear cells (PBMCs), sampled at new diagnosis, from a patient treated with antithyroid drugs. The DNA sequence is TGTGCCAGCAGTGGGCAGGGCGACGAGCAGTACTTC. Protein translation: CASSGQGDEQYF.